These 14 T cell receptor beta chains originate from one sample sequenced in a study of siplizumab effects on memory and regulatory T cells. The table came from immunoSEQ multiplex PCR; TCRdb's copy has only in-frame clones and leaves some out. The profile shows some 120,000 clones, just over 90% of them singletons. Material for sequencing was non-Treg CD4+ T cells sorted from blood. These receptors were obtained from a human donor in good health.

V and J are TRBV7-9 and TRBJ2-7; D not certain. Trimming took 5 bases from V and 2 from J, leaving 16 bases between them. This CDR3 is 15 amino acids long. Looked up from germline, CDR1 is SEHNR and CDR2 is FQNEAQ (reference sequence). The CDR3 loop is CASSPSFGRAYEQYF. CDR3 DNA sequence: TGTGCCAGCAGCCCGAGTTTTGGTAGGGCCTACGAGCAGTACTTC. The full variable domain, completed using reference TRBV7-9 and TRBJ2-7, is DTGVSQNPRHKITKRGQNVTFRCDPISEHNRLYWYRQTLGQGPEFLTYFQNEAQLEKSRLLSDRFSAERPKGSFSTLEIQRTEQGDSAMYLCASSPSFGRAYEQYFGPGTRLTVT.

This clone was counted a single time. Other nucleotide sequences in the sample specify the same CDR3. The chain employs TRBV28 and TRBJ1-5; unclear D gene. The CDR3 contains 14 residues. V was clipped by 6 bases and J by 2 bases, with 11 bases between them. The germline gives CDR1 MDHEN, CDR2 SYDVKM. CDR3 in amino acids: CASSLGGGNQPQHF. In DNA form, the CDR3 reads TGTGCCAGCAGCTTAGGTGGGGGCAATCAGCCCCAGCATTTT.

The chain links TRBV18 to TRBJ2-5; D could derive from TRBD1 or TRBD2 (5 bases each). The V gene lost 3 bases and the J gene lost 5 bases, with 10 bases spanning the gap. The length of the CDR3 is 13 residues. Germline CDR1 and CDR2: KGHSH and LQKENI. The DNA for the CDR3 is TGTGCCAGCTCACCGAGGGACGGGGAGACCCAGTACTTC. It encodes CASSPRDGETQYF.

This rearrangement joins TRBV7-2 to TRBJ1-5; D remains ambiguous. V was pared by 1 base and J by 5 bases, with 12 bases between. Germline lookup yields CDR1 SGHTA and CDR2 FQGNSA. This CDR3 region has 15 residues. The CDR3, as DNA: TGTGCCAGCAGCTTAGGGTCGGCAGTAGATCAGCCCCAGCATTTT. Amino acid sequence: CASSLGSAVDQPQHF.

The rearrangement uses TRBV18 and TRBJ2-7; D not certain. The germline V and J ends were trimmed by 0 bases and 10 bases, with 13 bases remaining between them. The length of the CDR3 is 13 residues. The germline gives CDR1 KGHSH, CDR2 LQKENI. The CDR3 DNA reads as TGTGCCAGCTCACCACCCCTTGGAGACCAACAGTACTTC. Protein: CASSPPLGDQQYF.

This rearrangement joins TRBV6-5 to TRBJ2-3; 8 bases match TRBD2. CDR3 length: 14 amino acids. Germline CDR1 MNHEY, CDR2 SVGAGI. V gave up 6 bases and J gave up 5 bases; unmatched junction bases: 7. In DNA form, the CDR3 reads TGTGCCAGCAGCCCTCGGCTAGCGGGAGATACGCAGTATTTT. This gives the protein CASSPRLAGDTQYF.

This clone came up once. The chain uses TRBV7-9 and TRBJ1-1; D gene ambiguous. Germline CDR1 SEHNR, CDR2 FQNEAQ (reference sequence). CDR3 length equals 14 residues. The V and J ends lost 2 bases and 1 base respectively, with 8 bases between them. As DNA, the CDR3 is TGTGCCAGCAGCTTAAACAGCGAGAACACTGAAGCTTTCTTT. Protein sequence: CASSLNSENTEAFF.

The chain has TRBV13 and TRBJ2-5, with D hard to call. V dropped 4 bases and J dropped 4 bases, with 4 bases sitting between them. This CDR3 spans 11 amino acids. Germline CDR1 is PRHDT and CDR2 is FYEKMQ (reference sequence). In nucleotides, the CDR3 is TGTGCCAGCAGCTCCGCAGAGACCCAGTACTTC. It encodes CASSSAETQYF.

The CDR3 here is CASKRDSDNQPQHF. DNA for the CDR3: TGTGCCAGCAAAAGAGACAGCGACAATCAGCCCCAGCATTTT. This chain connects TRBV19 to TRBJ1-5; D is possibly TRBD1 (5 bases). The CDR3 totals 14 residues. The V and J ends lost 9 bases and 3 bases respectively, with 15 bases between them. Germline CDR1 reads LNHDA; CDR2 reads SQIVND (reference sequence).

This sequence joins TRBV21-1 and TRBJ1-1. TRBV21-1 is shown as a pseudogene. This CDR3 region has 15 residues. The CDR3 nucleotides are TGTGCCAGCAGCTCCCGGAGGTGGGGTAGAGGTGAAGCTTTCTTT. It specifies CASSSRRWGRGEAFF.

The chain recombines TRBV5-1 with TRBJ2-3, with 8 bases matching TRBD2. V dropped 4 bases and J dropped 3; count of bases not matched to a gene: 10. From germline, CDR1 is SGHRS and CDR2 YFSETQ. The CDR3 runs 16 residues. The CDR3 nucleotides read TGCGCCAGCAGCGGGGATATAGCGGGGATAACAGATACGCAGTATTTT. Its protein product is CASSGDIAGITDTQYF. The variable domain in full, completed from reference TRBV5-1 and TRBJ2-3, reads KAGVTQTPRYLIKTRGQQVTLSCSPISGHRSVSWYQQTPGQGLQFLFEYFSETQRNKGNFPGRFSGRQFSNSRSEMNVSTLELGDSALYLCASSGDIAGITDTQYFGPGTRLTVL.

This chain joins TRBV27 and TRBJ2-7; weak D call: TRBD1 (5 bases). Trimming shortened V by 3 bases and J by 6 bases, and 15 bases separated the two germline ends. The CDR3 totals 14 residues. Germline CDR1 and CDR2: MNHEY and SMNVEV (reference sequence). The CDR3 loop is CASSFQGFGFEQYF. In DNA form, the CDR3 reads TGTGCCAGCAGTTTCCAGGGTTTTGGTTTCGAGCAGTACTTC.

The chain is built from TRBV7-2 and TRBJ1-1; D is uncertain. The CDR3 runs 17 residues. The germline gives CDR1 SGHTA, CDR2 FQGNSA. V was shortened by 4 bases and J by 6 bases, with 24 bases between the two germline ends. CDR3 sequence: CASSSLSEVVIRAEAFF. In nucleotides, the CDR3 is TGTGCCAGCAGCTCACTGAGTGAGGTAGTGATAAGGGCTGAAGCTTTCTTT. The variable domain in full, completed from reference TRBV7-2 and TRBJ1-1, reads GAGVSQSPSNKVTEKGKDVELRCDPISGHTALYWYRQSLGQGLEFLIYFQGNSAPDKSGLPSDRFSAERTGGSVSTLTIQRTQQEDSAVYLCASSSLSEVVIRAEAFFGQGTRLTVV.

The rearrangement uses TRBV6-4 and TRBJ2-1; no reliable D call. V was cut by 5 bases and J by 7 bases, with 6 bases left in between. The germline CDR1 and CDR2 sequences are MRHNA and SNTAGT. The CDR3 is 11 amino acids. This CDR3 reads CASSYGNEQFF. For the CDR3, the DNA is TGTGCCAGCAGTTATGGAAATGAGCAGTTCTTC.